The 10 T cell receptor beta chains presented below share a single source sample, sequenced in a study of molecular identifiers for immune sequencing clone quantification. TCRdb re-called the PCR reads with MiXCR, one entry per CDR3 protein. The sample contains roughly 86,000 distinct CDR3 sequences, around 19% of which appear only once. The sample comprised naive CD8+ T cells from blood, with Jurkat cell RNA spiked in. This sample's subset: FACS-sorted CD8+CD4-CCR7+CD45RA+ naive T cells. These receptors were taken from a human donor in good health. Some libraries in this study had Jurkat cell RNA spiked in.

This clonotype occurred many times. The chain is built from TRBV2 and TRBJ2-7; D is possibly TRBD1 or TRBD2 (5 bases each). The CDR3 loop spans 14 amino acids. The V and J ends lost 3 bases and 0 bases respectively, with 9 bases between them. CDR1 is SNHLY, CDR2 FYNNEI, per germline. The CDR3 nucleotides are TGTGCCAGCAGTGAGCCGGGGACCTCCTACGAGCAGTACTTC. Translation: CASSEPGTSYEQYF.

This clonotype appeared many times. This rearrangement joins TRBV19 to TRBJ1-1; no reliable D call. Germline CDR1 LNHDA, CDR2 SQIVND (reference sequence). V lost 7 bases, J lost 4 bases, and 16 bases lay in between. This CDR3 is 14 amino acids long. The CDR3 spells CASIPHSGGTEAFF. CDR3 in DNA: TGTGCCAGTATTCCGCACTCAGGAGGCACTGAAGCTTTCTTT.

The rearrangement links TRBV4-1 to TRBJ2-5; 7 positions agree with TRBD1. CDR1 and CDR2 (germline): MGHRA, YSYEKL. Unmatched junction bases numbered 4, after V lost 4 bases and J lost 2 bases. This CDR3 is 14 amino acids long. The CDR3 loop is CASSLGTAQETQYF. The CDR3 DNA reads as TGCGCCAGCAGCCTCGGGACAGCACAAGAGACCCAGTACTTC.

The rearrangement uses TRBV30 and TRBJ2-1; 8 nucleotides align to TRBD1. There are 15 residues in the CDR3. Germline CDR1 reads GTSNPN; CDR2 reads SVGIG (reference sequence). The V and J ends lost 0 bases and 3 bases, in that order; junction bases with no gene match: 4. The CDR3 sequence: CAWSVPGGFYNEQFF. CDR3 bases: TGTGCCTGGAGTGTACCAGGGGGCTTCTACAATGAGCAGTTCTTC.

A few counts support this clonotype. The chain has TRBV28 and TRBJ2-7, with a possible D match to TRBD2 (6 bases). The CDR3 length is 16 residues. V lost 5 bases, J lost 3 bases, and 20 bases lay in between. Germline loops: CDR1 MDHEN, CDR2 SYDVKM. CDR3 in DNA: TGTGCCAGCAGTACCCACCGTGTGGGACTTATCTACGAGCAGTACTTC. This encodes CASSTHRVGLIYEQYF.

As to this clonotype: A much larger clone differs by one base, so this may be a read error. J is TRBJ1-2 and V is TRBV29-1; possible D gene TRBD1, 6 bases. Germline CDR1 is SQVTM and CDR2 is ANQGSEA. This CDR3 has 13 residues. The germline V and J ends were trimmed by 8 bases and 5 bases, with 18 bases remaining between them. The CDR3 DNA sequence: TGCAGCTCTGGGGACGGGACATCGTATGGCTACACCTTC. It encodes CSSGDGTSYGYTF.

This clonotype has at least ten counts. This chain joins TRBV6-5 and TRBJ1-5; 7 bases fit TRBD1. CDR1 and CDR2 (germline): MNHEY, SVGAGI. The length of the CDR3 is 15 residues. The trim removed 5 bases at V and 0 bases at J, leaving 4 bases unmatched. The CDR3 spells CASSQQGYSNQPQHF. DNA of the CDR3: TGTGCCAGCAGTCAACAGGGGTATAGCAATCAGCCCCAGCATTTT.

Points on this clonotype: This may arise from a read error, as a much more abundant clone is one base away. The chain links TRBV20-1 to TRBJ2-7; TRBD2 matches at 7 bases. The CDR3 has 14 amino acids. CDR1 is DFQATT, CDR2 SNEGSKA, per germline (reference sequence). CDR3: CSARVRASGYEQCF. DNA for the CDR3: TGCAGTGCTAGAGTTCGGGCTAGCGGTTACGAGCAGTGCTTC.

The table lists this clonotype with many counts. At one of its ends the junction is not consistent with the germline gene, which may arise from a read error. The chain uses TRBV25-1 and TRBJ2-2; 8 bases fit TRBD1. This CDR3 has 18 amino acids. Germline values: CDR1 MGHDK, CDR2 SYGVNS. The CDR3 DNA reads as TGTGCCAGTAGTGACAGGGGATCCTTGTTCGCGAACACCGGGGAGCTGTTTTTT. Protein sequence: CASSDRGSLFANTGELFF.

This clonotype was seen repeatedly, ten times or more. V is TRBV12-3 or TRBV12-4 and J is TRBJ2-1; 13 bases match TRBD2. The V gene end was trimmed by 6 bases and the J gene end by 2 bases; junction bases not matched to a gene: 1. The CDR3 covers 15 residues. In DNA, the CDR3 is TGTGCCAGCAGACTAGCGGGGGGGGCCTACAATGAGCAGTTCTTC. This gives the protein CASRLAGGAYNEQFF.